These 22 T cell receptor beta chains share one sample of origin, sequenced in a study of blood T cell repertoires in COVID-19. Only in-frame clones appear in the TCRdb table, and some are missing; sequencing was by immunoSEQ multiplex PCR. The sample lists about 170,000 clones, approximately 90% occurring once. The sequenced sample was peripheral blood. The receptors originated from a man aged 45 to 65 who had recovered from COVID-19.

This sequence joins TRBV5-1 and TRBJ2-3; 7 nucleotides align to TRBD1. The CDR3 is made up of 17 amino acids. Looked up from germline, CDR1 is SGHRS and CDR2 is YFSETQ. J lost 2 bases, V lost 7 bases, and 16 bases had no gene match. CDR3 sequence (DNA): TGCGCCAGCCGCAACAATATTAGGGGACAGAACACAGATACGCAGTATTTT. Its translation is CASRNNIRGQNTDTQYF.

V is TRBV5-5 and J is TRBJ2-3; weak D call: TRBD2 (5 bases). Per the germline V gene, CDR1 is SGHKS and CDR2 is YYEKEE (reference sequence). V was shortened by 0 bases and J by 3 bases, with 11 bases between the two germline ends. The CDR3 sequence is 15 residues long. The CDR3 spells CASSLAVEVTDTQYF. The CDR3 DNA reads as TGTGCCAGCAGCTTGGCCGTGGAGGTGACAGATACGCAGTATTTT.

The chain couples TRBV9 to TRBJ2-1; TRBD2 aligns across 8 bases. The CDR3 sequence is 14 residues long. Trimming took 8 bases from V and 10 from J; bases not matched to a gene: 14. Germline lookup yields CDR1 SGDLS and CDR2 YYNGEE. CDR3 sequence (DNA): TGTGCCAGAGGGAGCGGGAGAGGGCGAAGGGAGCAGTTCTTC. Protein product: CARGSGRGRREQFF.

This clone was observed once. The J gene is TRBJ2-3, the V gene TRBV4-1; TRBD2 is a possible D gene (6 bases). Trimming took 1 base from V and 6 from J, leaving 14 bases between them. Germline values: CDR1 MGHRA, CDR2 YSYEKL. The CDR3 extends over 15 amino acids. CDR3 protein: CASSQVVGGRDTQYF. The CDR3 DNA reads as TGCGCCAGCAGCCAAGTGGTCGGGGGTAGGGATACGCAGTATTTT.

CDR3 sequence reads: CASSSGTSGRYHEQYF. The CDR3 DNA sequence: TGTGCCAGCAGCTCCGGGACTAGCGGGAGGTACCACGAGCAGTACTTC. This chain links TRBV7-2 with TRBJ2-7; TRBD2 matches at 15 bases. Looked up from germline, CDR1 is SGHTA and CDR2 is FQGNSA. V shed 4 bases, J shed 5 bases, and the junction held 6 bases outside the gene matches. This CDR3 is 16 amino acids long.

The rearrangement links TRBV5-1 to TRBJ2-1; 9 bases agree with TRBD2. The germline V gene has CDR1 SGHRS and CDR2 YFSETQ. J gave up 0 bases and V 1 base, and 8 bases lay outside the gene matches. CDR3 length: 18 amino acids. The CDR3 DNA reads as TGCGCCAGCAGCTTGCGGCTAGCGGGGAAGAGCTCCTACAATGAGCAGTTCTTC. It codes for CASSLRLAGKSSYNEQFF.

The chain joins TRBV7-2 to TRBJ2-1; 12 bases agree with TRBD2. Germline V CDR1 and CDR2: SGHTA, FQGNSA. The V gene end was trimmed by 5 bases and the J gene end by 6 bases; junction bases not matched to a gene: 5. The CDR3 spans 15 residues. CDR3 sequence reads: CASSPLAGGGNEQFF. The CDR3, as DNA: TGTGCCAGCAGCCCCCTAGCGGGAGGGGGCAATGAGCAGTTCTTC.

This sequence joins TRBV3-1 (or the pseudogene TRBV3-2) and TRBJ2-2, with 11 nucleotides matching TRBD2. CDR1 is LGHDT, CDR2 YNNKEL, per germline (reference sequence). The CDR3 has 17 residues. V was pared by 2 bases and J by 5 bases, with 7 bases of the junction left unmatched. The DNA for the CDR3 is TGTGCCAGCAGCCAAAGGCTAGCGGGAGGTTTAACCGGGGAGCTGTTTTTT. Encoded protein: CASSQRLAGGLTGELFF.

This sequence joins TRBV7-2 and TRBJ2-7; 7 bases map to TRBD2. V gave up 1 base and J gave up 2 bases; unmatched junction bases: 5. This CDR3 is built from 15 residues. CDR1 and CDR2 (germline): SGHTA, FQGNSA. CDR3 amino acids: CASSLGEGSTYEQYF. CDR3 nucleotides: TGTGCCAGCAGCTTAGGGGAGGGGTCCACCTACGAGCAGTACTTC.

CDR3 residues: CASSSDRGRRSETQYF. As DNA, the CDR3 is TGTGCCAGCAGCTCGGACAGGGGAAGGAGAAGTGAGACCCAGTACTTC. This chain uses TRBV7-2 with TRBJ2-5, with 9 positions matching TRBD1. CDR3 length: 16 residues. Germline-derived CDR1 and CDR2 are SGHTA and FQGNSA. V shed 4 bases, J shed 5 bases, and the junction held 11 bases outside the gene matches.

V and J are TRBV11-2 and TRBJ1-4, with 8 bases identical to TRBD1. The CDR3 is made up of 14 amino acids. With V trimmed by 4 bases and J by 10 bases, 8 bases remained unmatched. CDR1 and CDR2 from the germline V gene are SGHAT and FQNNGV. DNA of the CDR3: TGTGCCAGCAGCTCTGGACAGGGACGGGGAAAACTGTTTTTT. Amino acids: CASSSGQGRGKLFF.

This rearrangement joins TRBV2 to TRBJ1-2, with a weak D call TRBD1 (5 bases). CDR1 SNHLY and CDR2 FYNNEI come from the germline V gene. The V end was cut by 3 bases, the J end by 2 bases, with 13 bases between. The CDR3 length is 15 residues. The CDR3 loop is CASSEISRVNYGYTF. CDR3 nucleotides: TGTGCCAGCAGTGAGATATCCAGGGTCAACTATGGCTACACCTTC. The full variable domain, completed using reference TRBV2 and TRBJ1-2, is EPEVTQTPSHQVTQMGQEVILRCVPISNHLYFYWYRQILGQKVEFLVSFYNNEISEKSEIFDDQFSVERPDGSNFTLKIRSTKLEDSAMYFCASSEISRVNYGYTFGSGTRLTVV.

The chain uses TRBV10-3 and TRBJ1-2; D unresolved. Per germline, CDR1 ENHRY and CDR2 SYGVKD. The CDR3 is 14 amino acids. Trimming left V 0 bases short and J 5 bases short, with 10 bases between. DNA of the CDR3: TGTGCCATCAGTGAGTCGGATTCGGGGTATGGCTACACCTTC. Amino acid sequence: CAISESDSGYGYTF.

The rearrangement uses TRBV10-2 and TRBJ2-7; D possibly corresponds to TRBD2 (6 bases). Germline CDR1 and CDR2: WSHSY and SAAADI. The ends were cut back, 7 bases at V and 1 base at J, with 8 bases in the middle. The CDR3 has 12 residues. CDR3 DNA: TGCGCCAGCATGGGACTTTCCTACGAGCAGTACTTC. Amino acids: CASMGLSYEQYF.

The chain carries TRBV6-2 or TRBV6-3 and TRBJ2-5, with 10 positions matching TRBD1. The germline V gene encodes CDR1 MNHEY and CDR2 SVGEGT. V lost 4 bases to trimming and J lost 6 bases; unmatched junction nucleotides: 5. The CDR3 extends over 14 amino acids. CDR3 in DNA: TGTGCCAGCAGTTTCCCGGGACAGGGGAAGACCCAGTACTTC. Amino acids: CASSFPGQGKTQYF.

V is TRBV6-6 and J is TRBJ1-6; possible D gene TRBD1, 6 bases. The germline V and J ends were trimmed by 5 bases and 7 bases, with 15 bases remaining between them. The CDR3 is 15 residues long. From germline, CDR1 is MNHNY and CDR2 SVGAGI (reference sequence). The CDR3 region has the DNA TGTGCCAGCAGTGTCGGGACAAGCAGGAATTCACCCCTCCACTTT. Encoded protein: CASSVGTSRNSPLHF.

The chain combines TRBV30 with TRBJ1-6, with 9 bases fitting TRBD1. The V segment lost 1 base and the J segment 2 bases; nucleotides outside the gene matches: 9. Germline CDR1 GTSNPN, CDR2 SVGIG (reference sequence). This CDR3 comprises 18 residues. CDR3 residues: CAWSGIQGARTYNSPLHF. The DNA of the CDR3 is TGTGCCTGGAGTGGGATACAGGGGGCGAGAACCTATAATTCACCCCTCCACTTT.

This sequence joins TRBV7-2 and TRBJ2-7; tentative D call: TRBD1 (6 bases). The length of the CDR3 is 12 residues. V lost 4 bases, J lost 6 bases, and 10 bases lay in between. Germline V gene sequence: CDR1 SGHTA, CDR2 FQGNSA. The CDR3 reads CASSSGHSEQYF. The CDR3 DNA reads as TGTGCCAGCAGCTCGGGACACTCCGAGCAGTACTTC.

The chain is built from TRBV19 and TRBJ2-4; 8 bases fit TRBD2. Trimming took 8 bases from V and 4 from J; bases not matched to a gene: 7. Germline V gene lookup returns CDR1 LNHDA and CDR2 SQIVND (reference sequence). The CDR3 consists of 14 residues. CDR3 sequence reads: CASSLAGSKNIQYF. The CDR3 region has the DNA TGTGCCAGTTCATTAGCGGGGAGTAAAAACATTCAGTACTTC.

The chain couples TRBV5-1 to TRBJ2-6; perhaps TRBD1 as D (6 bases). The germline V gene has CDR1 SGHRS and CDR2 YFSETQ. The CDR3 loop spans 15 amino acids. V dropped 2 bases and J dropped 2 bases, with 8 bases sitting between them. The CDR3 protein is CASSFEGAGANVLTF. As DNA, the CDR3 is TGCGCCAGCAGCTTCGAGGGGGCTGGGGCCAACGTCCTGACTTTC. Based on the CDR3 plus reference TRBV5-1 and TRBJ2-6, the full variable domain is KAGVTQTPRYLIKTRGQQVTLSCSPISGHRSVSWYQQTPGQGLQFLFEYFSETQRNKGNFPGRFSGRQFSNSRSEMNVSTLELGDSALYLCASSFEGAGANVLTFGAGSRLTVL.

The chain is built from TRBV5-4 and TRBJ2-2; possibly TRBD1 for D (6 bases). Germline values: CDR1 SGHNT, CDR2 YYREEE (reference sequence). V lost 4 bases and J lost 1, with 8 bases in between. The CDR3 consists of 14 residues. CDR3 loop: CASSPTGNTGELFF. The DNA of the CDR3 is TGTGCCAGCAGCCCGACAGGGAACACCGGGGAGCTGTTTTTT. Drawing the rest from reference TRBV5-4 and TRBJ2-2, the complete variable domain is ETGVTQSPTHLIKTRGQQVTLRCSSQSGHNTVSWYQQALGQGPQFIFQYYREEENGRGNFPPRFSGLQFPNYSSELNVNALELDDSALYLCASSPTGNTGELFFGEGSRLTVL.

The chain has TRBV30 and TRBJ2-7; no firm D call. This CDR3 region has 12 residues. Germline CDR1 GTSNPN, CDR2 SVGIG (reference sequence). Trimming pared 7 bases from V and 2 bases from J, leaving 12 bases between. CDR3 residues: CASRDNPYEQYF. In DNA form, the CDR3 reads TGTGCCTCCAGAGACAATCCCTACGAGCAGTACTTC.